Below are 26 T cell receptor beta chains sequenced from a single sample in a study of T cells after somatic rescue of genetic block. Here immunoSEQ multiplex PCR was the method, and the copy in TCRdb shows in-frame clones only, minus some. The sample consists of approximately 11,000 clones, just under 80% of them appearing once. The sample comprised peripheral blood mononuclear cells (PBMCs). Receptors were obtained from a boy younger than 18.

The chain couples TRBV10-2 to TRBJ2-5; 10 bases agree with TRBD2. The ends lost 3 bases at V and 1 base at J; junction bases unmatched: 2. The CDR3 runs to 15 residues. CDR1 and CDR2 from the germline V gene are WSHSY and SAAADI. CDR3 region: CASSDSGRIQETQYF. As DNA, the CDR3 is TGCGCCAGCAGTGATAGCGGGAGGATCCAAGAGACCCAGTACTTC.

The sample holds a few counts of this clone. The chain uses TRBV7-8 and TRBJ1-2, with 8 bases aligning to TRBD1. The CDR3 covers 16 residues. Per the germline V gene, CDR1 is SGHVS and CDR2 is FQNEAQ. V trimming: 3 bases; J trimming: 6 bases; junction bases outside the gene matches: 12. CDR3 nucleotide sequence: TGTGCCAGCAGCTTTGGGGGGGCGACAGGGGCAAATGGCTACACCTTC. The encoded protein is CASSFGGATGANGYTF.

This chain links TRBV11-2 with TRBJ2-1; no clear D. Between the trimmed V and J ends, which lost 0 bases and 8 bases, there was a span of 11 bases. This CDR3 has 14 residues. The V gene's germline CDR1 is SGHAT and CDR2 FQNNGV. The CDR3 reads CASSLESVVYEQFF. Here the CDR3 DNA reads TGTGCCAGCAGCTTAGAAAGCGTGGTATATGAGCAGTTCTTC.

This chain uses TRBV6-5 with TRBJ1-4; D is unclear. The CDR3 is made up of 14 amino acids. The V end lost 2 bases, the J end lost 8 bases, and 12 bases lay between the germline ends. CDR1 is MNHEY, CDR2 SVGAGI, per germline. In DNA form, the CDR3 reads TGTGCCAGCAGTTACCTGGGAAGTAACGAAAAACTGTTTTTT. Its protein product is CASSYLGSNEKLFF.

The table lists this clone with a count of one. The DNA of the CDR3 is TGTGCCAGCTCACCCGGGACGGAGCTCACCTACGAGCAGTACTTC. It codes for CASSPGTELTYEQYF. The J gene is TRBJ2-7, the V gene TRBV18; the D gene could be TRBD1 or TRBD2 (5 bases each). The germline V gene encodes CDR1 KGHSH and CDR2 LQKENI. V dropped 3 bases and J dropped 2 bases, with 14 bases sitting between them. The CDR3 totals 15 residues.

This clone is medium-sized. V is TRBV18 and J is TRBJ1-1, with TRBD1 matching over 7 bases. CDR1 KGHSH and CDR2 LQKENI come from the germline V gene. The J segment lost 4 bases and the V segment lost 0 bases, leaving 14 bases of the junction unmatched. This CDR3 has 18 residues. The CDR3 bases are TGTGCCAGCTCACCACCGGGACAGACAGGGCCACGCAGCACTGAAGCTTTCTTT. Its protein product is CASSPPGQTGPRSTEAFF.

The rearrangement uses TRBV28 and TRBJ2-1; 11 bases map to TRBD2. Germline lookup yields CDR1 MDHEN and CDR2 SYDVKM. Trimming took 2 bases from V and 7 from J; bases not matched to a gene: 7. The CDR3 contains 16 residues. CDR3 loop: CASSLDSGRAWNEQFF. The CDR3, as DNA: TGTGCCAGCAGTTTAGATAGCGGGAGGGCCTGGAATGAGCAGTTCTTC.

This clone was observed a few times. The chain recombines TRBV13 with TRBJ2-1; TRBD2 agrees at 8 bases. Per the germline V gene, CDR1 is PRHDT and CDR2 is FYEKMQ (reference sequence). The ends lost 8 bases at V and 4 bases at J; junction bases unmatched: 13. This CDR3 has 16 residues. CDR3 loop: CASSGLSSGRYNEQFF. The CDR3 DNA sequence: TGTGCCAGCTCCGGGTTGTCGAGCGGGAGATACAATGAGCAGTTCTTC. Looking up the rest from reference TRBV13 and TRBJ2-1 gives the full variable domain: AAGVIQSPRHLIKEKRETATLKCYPIPRHDTVYWYQQGPGQDPQFLISFYEKMQSDKGSIPDRFSAQQFSDYHSELNMSSLELGDSALYFCASSGLSSGRYNEQFFGPGTRLTVL.

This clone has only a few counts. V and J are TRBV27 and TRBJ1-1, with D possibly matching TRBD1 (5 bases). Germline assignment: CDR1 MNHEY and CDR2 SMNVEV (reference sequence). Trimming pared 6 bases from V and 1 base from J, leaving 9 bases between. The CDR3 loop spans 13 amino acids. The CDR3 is CASRIGQNTEAFF. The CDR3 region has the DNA TGTGCCAGCAGAATCGGACAGAACACTGAAGCTTTCTTT.

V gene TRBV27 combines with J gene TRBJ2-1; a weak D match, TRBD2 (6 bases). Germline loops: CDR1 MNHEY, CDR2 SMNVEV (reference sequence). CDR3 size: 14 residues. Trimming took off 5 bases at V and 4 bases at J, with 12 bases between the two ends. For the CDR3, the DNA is TGTGCCAGCAGTGGCCGACTAGATTACAATGAGCAGTTCTTC. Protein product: CASSGRLDYNEQFF.

CDR3 coding DNA: TGTGCCATTAAAGATTGGTCGGCAGATACGCAGTATTTT. Protein: CAIKDWSADTQYF. This chain uses TRBV7-7 with TRBJ2-3; D unclear. V lost 10 bases to trimming and J lost 4 bases, with 15 bases between them. The V gene's germline CDR1 is SSHAT and CDR2 FNYEAQ (reference sequence). CDR3 length equals 13 residues. The entire variable domain, with the rest obtained from reference TRBV7-7 and TRBJ2-3, is as follows: GAGVSQSPRYKVTKRGQDVTLRCDPISSHATLYWYQQALGQGPEFLTYFNYEAQPDKSGLPSDRFSAERPEGSISTLTIQRTEQRDSAMYRCAIKDWSADTQYFGPGTRLTVL.

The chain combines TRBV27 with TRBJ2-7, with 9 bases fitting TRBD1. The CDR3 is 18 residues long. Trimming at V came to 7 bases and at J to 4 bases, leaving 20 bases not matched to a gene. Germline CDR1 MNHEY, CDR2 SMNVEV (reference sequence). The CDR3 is CASMYSGTGRDGRYEQYF. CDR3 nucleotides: TGTGCCAGCATGTACTCCGGGACAGGGAGGGATGGCCGTTACGAGCAGTACTTC.

CDR3 in amino acids: CASSLRRRAGPYNEQFF. The CDR3 DNA reads as TGTGCCAGCAGCTTAAGGAGGAGAGCCGGTCCCTACAATGAGCAGTTCTTC. This chain joins TRBV7-3 and TRBJ2-1; D is possibly TRBD2 (5 bases). CDR3 length equals 17 residues. V lost 1 base and J 2 bases, leaving 15 bases between the germline ends. Germline values: CDR1 SGHTA, CDR2 FQGTGA.

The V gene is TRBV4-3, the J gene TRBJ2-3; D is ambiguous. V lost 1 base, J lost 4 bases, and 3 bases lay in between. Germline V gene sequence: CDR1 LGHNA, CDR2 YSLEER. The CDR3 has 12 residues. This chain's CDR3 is CASSQGSDTQYF. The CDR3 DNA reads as TGCGCCAGCAGCCAAGGGTCAGATACGCAGTATTTT.

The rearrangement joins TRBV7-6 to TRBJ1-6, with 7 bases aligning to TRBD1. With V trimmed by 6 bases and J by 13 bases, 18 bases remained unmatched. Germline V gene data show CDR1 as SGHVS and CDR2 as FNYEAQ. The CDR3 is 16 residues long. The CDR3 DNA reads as TGTGCCAGCAGGTTCCGCCCCGACAGGGCCATAGTGCCCCTCCACTTT. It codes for CASRFRPDRAIVPLHF. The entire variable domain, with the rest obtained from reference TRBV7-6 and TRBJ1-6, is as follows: GAGVSQSPRYKVTKRGQDVALRCDPISGHVSLYWYRQALGQGPEFLTYFNYEAQQDKSGLPNDRFSAERPEGSISTLTIQRTEQRDSAMYRCASRFRPDRAIVPLHFGNGTRLTVT.

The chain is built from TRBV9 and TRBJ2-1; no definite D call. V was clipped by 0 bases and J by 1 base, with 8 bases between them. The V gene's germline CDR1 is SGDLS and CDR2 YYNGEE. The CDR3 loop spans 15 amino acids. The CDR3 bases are TGTGCCAGCAGCGTAGTCAAAGGATCCTACAATGAGCAGTTCTTC. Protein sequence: CASSVVKGSYNEQFF.

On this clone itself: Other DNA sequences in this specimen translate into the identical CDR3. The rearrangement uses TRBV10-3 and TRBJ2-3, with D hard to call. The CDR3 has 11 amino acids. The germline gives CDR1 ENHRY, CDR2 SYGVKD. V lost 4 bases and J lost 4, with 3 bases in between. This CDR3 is CAISVADTQYF. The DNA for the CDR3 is TGTGCCATCAGTGTGGCAGATACGCAGTATTTT.

In DNA form, the CDR3 reads TGTGCCAGCAGTTTTCTTGGGACAGCTCCTGGAAACACCATATATTTT. Its protein product is CASSFLGTAPGNTIYF. The chain couples TRBV28 to TRBJ1-3; 7 bases align to TRBD1. Germline V gene lookup returns CDR1 MDHEN and CDR2 SYDVKM. V was pared by 3 bases and J by 2 bases, with 7 bases of the junction left unmatched. The CDR3 totals 16 residues. Together with reference TRBV28 and TRBJ1-3, the CDR3 gives the full variable domain: DVKVTQSSRYLVKRTGEKVFLECVQDMDHENMFWYRQDPGLGLRLIYFSYDVKMKEKGDIPEGYSVSREKKERFSLILESASTNQTSMYLCASSFLGTAPGNTIYFGEGSWLTVV.

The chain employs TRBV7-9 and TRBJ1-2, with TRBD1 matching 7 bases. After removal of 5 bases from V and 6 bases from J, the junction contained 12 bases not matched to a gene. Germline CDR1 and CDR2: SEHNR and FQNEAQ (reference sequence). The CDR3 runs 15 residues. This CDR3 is CASSRPGGQRNGYTF. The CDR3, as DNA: TGTGCCAGCAGCCGACCTGGGGGACAGAGGAATGGCTACACCTTC.

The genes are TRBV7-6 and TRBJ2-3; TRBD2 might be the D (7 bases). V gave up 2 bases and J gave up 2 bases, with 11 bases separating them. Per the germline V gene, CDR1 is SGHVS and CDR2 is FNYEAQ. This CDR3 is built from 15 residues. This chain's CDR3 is CASSLLGGPTDTQYF. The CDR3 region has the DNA TGTGCCAGCAGCTTATTGGGGGGGCCCACAGATACGCAGTATTTT.

CDR3 bases: TGCGCCAGCAGCTTGGACAGTTCTAATGAAAAACTGTTTTTT. Encoded protein: CASSLDSSNEKLFF. This sequence joins TRBV5-1 and TRBJ1-4; D remains ambiguous. Germline V gene lookup returns CDR1 SGHRS and CDR2 YFSETQ. Trimming removed 0 bases from V and 3 bases from J, with 6 bases in between. The CDR3 runs to 14 residues.

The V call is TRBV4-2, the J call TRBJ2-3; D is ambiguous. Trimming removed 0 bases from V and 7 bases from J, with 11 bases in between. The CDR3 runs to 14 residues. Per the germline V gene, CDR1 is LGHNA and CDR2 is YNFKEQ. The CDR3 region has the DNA TGTGCCAGCAGCCAAGATTTCTGGGTGAATACGCAGTATTTT. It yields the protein CASSQDFWVNTQYF.

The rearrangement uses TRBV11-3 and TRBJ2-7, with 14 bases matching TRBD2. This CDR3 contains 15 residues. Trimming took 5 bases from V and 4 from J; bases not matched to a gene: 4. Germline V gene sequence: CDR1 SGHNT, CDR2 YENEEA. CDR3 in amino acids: CASSRGLAGGYEQYF. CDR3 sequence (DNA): TGTGCCAGCAGCCGTGGACTAGCGGGAGGTTACGAGCAGTACTTC.

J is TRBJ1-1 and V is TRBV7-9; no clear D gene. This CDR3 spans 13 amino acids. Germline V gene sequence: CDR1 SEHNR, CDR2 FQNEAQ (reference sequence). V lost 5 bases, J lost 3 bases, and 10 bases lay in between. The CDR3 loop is CASSQTGYTEAFF. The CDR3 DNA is TGTGCCAGCAGCCAGACGGGCTACACTGAAGCTTTCTTT.

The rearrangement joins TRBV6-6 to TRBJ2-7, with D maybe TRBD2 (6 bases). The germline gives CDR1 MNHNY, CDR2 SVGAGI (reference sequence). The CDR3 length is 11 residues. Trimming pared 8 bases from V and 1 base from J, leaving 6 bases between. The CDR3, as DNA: TGTGCCAGCGGGAGGTCCTACGAGCAGTACTTC. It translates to CASGRSYEQYF.

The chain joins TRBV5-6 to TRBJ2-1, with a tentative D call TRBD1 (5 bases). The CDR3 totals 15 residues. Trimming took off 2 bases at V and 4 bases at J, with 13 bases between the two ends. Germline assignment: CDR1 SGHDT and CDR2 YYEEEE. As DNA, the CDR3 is TGTGCCAGCAGCTTCGGGTTGACAGCTTACAATGAGCAGTTCTTC. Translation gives CASSFGLTAYNEQFF.